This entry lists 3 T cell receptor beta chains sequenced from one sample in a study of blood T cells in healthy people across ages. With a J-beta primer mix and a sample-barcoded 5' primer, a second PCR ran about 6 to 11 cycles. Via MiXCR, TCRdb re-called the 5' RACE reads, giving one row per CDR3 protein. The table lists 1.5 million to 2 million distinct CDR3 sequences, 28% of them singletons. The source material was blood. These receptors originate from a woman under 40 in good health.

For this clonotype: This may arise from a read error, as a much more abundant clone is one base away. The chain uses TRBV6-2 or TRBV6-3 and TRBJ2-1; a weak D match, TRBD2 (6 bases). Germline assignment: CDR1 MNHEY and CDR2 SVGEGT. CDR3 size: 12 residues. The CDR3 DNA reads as TGTGCCAGCAAGGAGGGATGGAATGGGCAGTTCTTC. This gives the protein CASKEGWNGQFF.

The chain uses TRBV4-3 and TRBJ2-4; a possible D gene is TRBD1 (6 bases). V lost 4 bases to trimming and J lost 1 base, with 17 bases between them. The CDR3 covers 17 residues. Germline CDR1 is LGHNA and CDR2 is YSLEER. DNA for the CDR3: TGCGCCAGCAGCCGTGATACAGGGACCCAGGCCAAAAACATTCAGTACTTC. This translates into CASSRDTGTQAKNIQYF.

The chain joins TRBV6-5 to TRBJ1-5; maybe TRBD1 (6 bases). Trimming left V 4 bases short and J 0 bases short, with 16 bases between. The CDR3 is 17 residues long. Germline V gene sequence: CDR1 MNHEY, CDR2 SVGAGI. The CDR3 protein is CASSSRGLGLSNQPQHF. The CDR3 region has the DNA TGTGCCAGCAGTTCACGGGGGCTGGGCCTTAGCAATCAGCCCCAGCATTTT.